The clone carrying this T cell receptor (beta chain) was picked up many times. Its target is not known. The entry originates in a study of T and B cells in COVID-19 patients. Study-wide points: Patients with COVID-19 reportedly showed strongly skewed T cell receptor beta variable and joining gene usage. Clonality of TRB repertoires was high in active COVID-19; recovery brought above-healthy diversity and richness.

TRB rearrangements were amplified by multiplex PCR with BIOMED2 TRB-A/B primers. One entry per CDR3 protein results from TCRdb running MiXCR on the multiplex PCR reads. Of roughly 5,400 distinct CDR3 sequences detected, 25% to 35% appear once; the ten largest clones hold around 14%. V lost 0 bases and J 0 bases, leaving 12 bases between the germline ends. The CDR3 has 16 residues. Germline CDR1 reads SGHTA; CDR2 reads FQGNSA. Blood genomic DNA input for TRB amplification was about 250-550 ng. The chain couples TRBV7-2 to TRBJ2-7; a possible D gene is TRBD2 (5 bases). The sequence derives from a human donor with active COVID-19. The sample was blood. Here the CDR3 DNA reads TGTGCCAGCAGCTTAGCGGGGAGCATAAGCTCCTACGAGCAGTACTTC. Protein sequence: CASSLAGSISSYEQYF.